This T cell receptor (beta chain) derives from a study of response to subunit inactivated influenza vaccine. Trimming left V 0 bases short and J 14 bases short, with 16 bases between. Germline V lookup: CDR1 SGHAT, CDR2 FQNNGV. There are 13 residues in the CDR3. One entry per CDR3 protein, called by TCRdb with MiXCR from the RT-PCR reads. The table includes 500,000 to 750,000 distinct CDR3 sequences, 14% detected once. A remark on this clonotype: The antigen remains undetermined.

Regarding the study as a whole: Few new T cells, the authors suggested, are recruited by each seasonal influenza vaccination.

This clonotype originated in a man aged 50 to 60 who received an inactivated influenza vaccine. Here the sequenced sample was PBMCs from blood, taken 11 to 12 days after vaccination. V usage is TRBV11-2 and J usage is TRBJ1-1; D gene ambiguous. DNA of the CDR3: TGTGCCAGCAGCTTAGAAGTCGCGGGGAACGCATTCTTT. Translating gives CASSLEVAGNAFF.